Given below is one T cell receptor beta chain in context. No cognate antigen has been identified for it. No base-level quality is on record; no much larger clone is a single base apart. This entry comes from a study of blood T cell repertoires in COVID-19 (dated by TCRdb to about 2020). For the wider study: Samples from collaborators originated in the United States, Italy and Spain and spanned both the acute and convalescent phases of COVID-19. The prospective study material was composed of cDNA or gDNA derived from T cells, B-cell-depleted T cells, or PBMCs. Subjects who had been exposed to COVID-19, were actively infected with it, or had recovered from it provided the deeply sampled blood TCRbeta repertoires that made up the dataset. The repertoires were released in a freely available public database meant as a resource for research on the immune response to SARS-CoV-2. Samples were obtained from the ongoing ImmuneRACE study (first 160 participants) and from roughly 1,300 subjects provided by 6 global collaborators. The sample metadata nearly always contained a de-identified subject ID, COVID-19 status, age in years and sex. Where HLA class I and class II types were available, the types were taken from metadata supplied by the sample provider, not from assay-based typing. Study-wide conclusions, independent of this receptor: How much clinical and demographic metadata was included differed by source and by participant, and the metadata was provided uncurated.

Each collaborating institution followed its own protocols to collect whole blood in K2EDTA tubes. For TCRbeta analysis, collaborator samples were shipped as frozen whole blood, as isolated PBMCs, or as DNA extracted from either sample type. The immunoSEQ Assay, a bias-controlled multiplex PCR, was used to amplify TCRbeta CDR3 regions from genomic DNA. For the original study's pipeline: Nucleated cell counts per sample were estimated from amplification of reference gene primers within the assay. Sequence reads were collapsed and filtered to measure the absolute abundance of every unique TCRbeta CDR3 rearrangement. For each sample, productive Simpson clonality was calculated as the square root of Simpson's diversity index over productive rearrangements. TCRdb holds this immuneACCESS table with in-frame rearrangements only. Some clones are missing; in checked studies, unresolved V genes explain under half, and the rest has no known cause. D and trimming were read from the DNA, whereas the V and J calls and clone size are those reported in that table. Within this sample are tens of thousands of clones, with 70% to 90% of them counted one time only. The ten largest make up around a sixth of the sample.

The receptor's source is a woman older than 75 with acute or convalescent COVID-19. Sequencing was done on a sample of peripheral blood.

DNA sequence: TGTGCCAGCAGCTTAATCGACAGTTTCGGCAATCAGCCCCAGCATTTT. Protein translation: CASSLIDSFGNQPQHF. The V and J genes are TRBV7-2 and TRBJ1-5; a tentative D match to TRBD1 spans 5 bases. The germline V gene supplies CDR1 SGHTA and CDR2 FQGNSA. The CDR3, from cysteine to phenylalanine, totals 16 residues. This entry keeps only the CDR3 DNA: 48 bases, framed from base 1. V and J lose 2 bases and 2 bases, and a span of 13 bases separates them.